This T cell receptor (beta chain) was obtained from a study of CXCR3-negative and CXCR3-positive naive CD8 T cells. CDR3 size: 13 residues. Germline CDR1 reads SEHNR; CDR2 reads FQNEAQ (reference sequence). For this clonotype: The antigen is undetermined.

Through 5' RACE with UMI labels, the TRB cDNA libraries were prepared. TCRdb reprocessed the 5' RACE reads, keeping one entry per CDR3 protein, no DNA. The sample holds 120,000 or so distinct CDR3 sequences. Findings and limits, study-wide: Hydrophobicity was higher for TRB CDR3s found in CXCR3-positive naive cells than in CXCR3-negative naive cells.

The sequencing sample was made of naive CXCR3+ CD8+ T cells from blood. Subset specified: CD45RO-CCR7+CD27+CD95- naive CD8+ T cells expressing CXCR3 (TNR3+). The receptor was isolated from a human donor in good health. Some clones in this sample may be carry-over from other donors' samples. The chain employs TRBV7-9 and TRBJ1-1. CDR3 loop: CASSPAANTEAFF.